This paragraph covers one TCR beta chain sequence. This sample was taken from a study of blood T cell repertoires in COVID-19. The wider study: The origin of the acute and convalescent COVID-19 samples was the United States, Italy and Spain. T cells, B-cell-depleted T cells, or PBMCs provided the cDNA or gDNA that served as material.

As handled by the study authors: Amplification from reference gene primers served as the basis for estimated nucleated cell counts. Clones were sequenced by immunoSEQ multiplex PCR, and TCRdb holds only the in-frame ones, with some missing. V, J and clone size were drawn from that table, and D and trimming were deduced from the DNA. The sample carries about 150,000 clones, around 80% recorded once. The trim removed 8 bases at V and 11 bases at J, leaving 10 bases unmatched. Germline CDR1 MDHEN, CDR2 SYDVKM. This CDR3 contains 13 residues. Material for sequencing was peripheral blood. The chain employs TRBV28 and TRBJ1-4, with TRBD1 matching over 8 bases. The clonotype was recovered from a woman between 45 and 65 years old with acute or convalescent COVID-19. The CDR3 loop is CASFGQGRKKLFF. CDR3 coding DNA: TGTGCCAGCTTTGGACAGGGTCGGAAGAAACTGTTTTTT.